The next 22 T cell receptor beta chains were all read from a single sample in a study of control samples from healthy donors and cancer patients. The repertoire was sequenced with immunoSEQ multiplex PCR; TCRdb's copy has only in-frame clones and lacks some. The table records fewer than 110,000 clones, approximately 90% of them present only once. The sample consisted of blood. The receptor set was obtained from a man younger than 40 in good health.

This clone was seen a handful of times. The rearrangement links TRBV2 to TRBJ1-6; D unresolved. V dropped 7 bases and J dropped 6 bases, with 7 bases sitting between them. From germline, CDR1 is SNHLY and CDR2 FYNNEI. The CDR3 contains 12 residues. CDR3: CASKAGNSPLHF. The CDR3 coding sequence is TGTGCCAGCAAGGCGGGTAATTCACCCCTCCACTTT.

J is TRBJ1-2 and V is TRBV29-1; maybe TRBD1 (6 bases). V lost 4 bases and J lost 7, with 16 bases in between. The CDR3 extends over 13 amino acids. In germline, CDR1 is SQVTM, CDR2 ANQGSEA. CDR3 residues: CSVVGHGVSGYTF. CDR3 bases: TGCAGCGTTGTGGGACACGGAGTGAGTGGCTACACCTTC.

V is TRBV28 and J is TRBJ1-1; TRBD1 is a possible D gene (6 bases). Per the germline V gene, CDR1 is MDHEN and CDR2 is SYDVKM. This CDR3 has 14 amino acids. Trimming stripped 3 bases from V and 8 bases from J, with 16 bases between. CDR3 in DNA: TGTGCCAGCAGTTTGGGTTGGACAGCTTTCGAAGCTTTCTTT. As protein: CASSLGWTAFEAFF.

V gene TRBV2 combines with J gene TRBJ2-1; 10 bases are a match to TRBD2. The V gene's germline CDR1 is SNHLY and CDR2 FYNNEI. The CDR3 runs 15 residues. V was pared by 7 bases and J by 10 bases, with 13 bases of the junction left unmatched. Written as DNA, the CDR3 is TGTGCCAGCAAGGCTAGCGGGAGCATGGGGGGAGAGCAGTTCTTC. Amino acids: CASKASGSMGGEQFF.

The chain combines TRBV6-4 with TRBJ2-3, with 8 bases that match TRBD2. Per germline, CDR1 MRHNA and CDR2 SNTAGT. With V trimmed by 2 bases and J by 5 bases, 6 bases remained unmatched. CDR3 length: 15 residues. CDR3: CASSDQAGAVDTQYF. CDR3 nucleotide sequence: TGTGCCAGCAGTGACCAAGCGGGAGCCGTAGATACGCAGTATTTT.

V gene TRBV28 combines with J gene TRBJ1-3; TRBD1 might be the D (6 bases). This CDR3 has 15 amino acids. V dropped 6 bases and J dropped 8 bases, with 20 bases sitting between them. Looked up from germline, CDR1 is MDHEN and CDR2 is SYDVKM. CDR3 amino acids: CASSSIQGLGDTIYF. CDR3 nucleotides: TGTGCCAGCAGCTCCATACAGGGTTTGGGGGACACCATATATTTT.

DNA for the CDR3: TGTGCCAGCAGTTTCGAGATGAATTCACCCCTCCACTTT. The encoded protein is CASSFEMNSPLHF. This sequence joins TRBV27 and TRBJ1-6; D is unclear. Germline V gene lookup returns CDR1 MNHEY and CDR2 SMNVEV (reference sequence). The CDR3 length is 13 residues. V was cut by 3 bases and J by 7 bases, with 7 bases left in between.

The genes are TRBV6-1 and TRBJ1-4; D unclear. Germline V lookup: CDR1 MNHNS, CDR2 SASEGT. With 2 bases removed from V and 7 bases from J, the gap between germline ends came to 8 bases. The CDR3 extends over 13 amino acids. CDR3 protein: CASSERGGEKLFF. In DNA, the CDR3 is TGTGCCAGCAGTGAACGGGGAGGTGAAAAACTGTTTTTT.

V and J are TRBV7-6 and TRBJ2-2; 10 bases agree with TRBD2. Germline V gene sequence: CDR1 SGHVS, CDR2 FNYEAQ. Trimming cost V 5 bases and J 3 bases; bases outside gene matches: 6. The CDR3 is made up of 16 amino acids. The CDR3 DNA sequence: TGTGCCAGCAGCAGCGGGACTAGCGCTTACACCGGGGAGCTGTTTTTT. Translating gives CASSSGTSAYTGELFF. The full variable domain, in which reference TRBV7-6 and TRBJ2-2 provide the parts outside the CDR3, is GAGVSQSPRYKVTKRGQDVALRCDPISGHVSLYWYRQALGQGPEFLTYFNYEAQQDKSGLPNDRFSAERPEGSISTLTIQRTEQRDSAMYRCASSSGTSAYTGELFFGEGSRLTVL.

The chain recombines TRBV5-6 with TRBJ1-6, with 9 bases that match TRBD1. The CDR3 has 15 residues. The germline CDR1 and CDR2 sequences are SGHDT and YYEEEE. Trimming took 6 bases from V and 10 from J; bases not matched to a gene: 11. The CDR3: CASNVDRGAESPLHF. CDR3 bases: TGTGCCAGCAACGTGGACAGGGGAGCGGAGTCACCCCTCCACTTT.

Comment on this clone: Other DNA sequences of this sample code for an identical CDR3. This chain links TRBV3-1 (or the pseudogene TRBV3-2) with TRBJ1-6; D is unclear. This CDR3 region has 15 residues. Between the trimmed V and J ends, which lost 1 base and 1 base, there was a span of 5 bases. Germline CDR1 is LGHDT and CDR2 is YNNKEL (reference sequence). This chain's CDR3 is CASSQGGSYNSPLHF. The CDR3 nucleotides read TGTGCCAGCAGCCAAGGAGGTTCCTATAATTCACCCCTCCACTTT.

The gene calls are TRBV2 and TRBJ1-2; perhaps TRBD1 as D (5 bases). The V and J ends lost 4 bases and 4 bases respectively, with 7 bases between them. The CDR3 contains 12 residues. Germline CDR1 and CDR2: SNHLY and FYNNEI. CDR3 in amino acids: CASSGGIYGYTF. CDR3 DNA: TGTGCCAGCAGTGGGGGGATCTATGGCTACACCTTC.

The chain joins TRBV29-1 to TRBJ2-1; 8 bases are shared with TRBD2. The junction had 14 bases not matched to a gene; V was cut back by 0 bases and J by 4 bases. Germline values: CDR1 SQVTM, CDR2 ANQGSEA. This CDR3 comprises 18 residues. The CDR3, as DNA: TGCAGCGTTGAAGACGGGTCTTCGGCGGGAGGTATTTACAATGAGCAGTTCTTC. This codes for CSVEDGSSAGGIYNEQFF.

J is TRBJ1-1 and V is TRBV7-6, with unresolved D. The CDR3 length is 15 residues. Between the trimmed V and J ends, which lost 4 bases and 1 base, there was a span of 13 bases. The germline V gene encodes CDR1 SGHVS and CDR2 FNYEAQ. The CDR3 region has the DNA TGTGCCAGCAGCTCAAGGGAGGGAAGGAACACTGAAGCTTTCTTT. This sequence encodes CASSSREGRNTEAFF.

V usage is TRBV19 and J usage is TRBJ2-2; D is possibly TRBD1 (6 bases). Trimming removed 1 base at V and 1 base at J, with 10 bases between. Germline V gene sequence: CDR1 LNHDA, CDR2 SQIVND (reference sequence). The CDR3 covers 16 residues. The DNA of the CDR3 is TGTGCCAGTAGTATAGCCACAGGGCTGAACACCGGGGAGCTGTTTTTT. Protein product: CASSIATGLNTGELFF. Full variable domain (rest looked up from reference TRBV19 and TRBJ2-2): DGGITQSPKYLFRKEGQNVTLSCEQNLNHDAMYWYRQDPGQGLRLIYYSQIVNDFQKGDIAEGYSVSREKKESFPLTVTSAQKNPTAFYLCASSIATGLNTGELFFGEGSRLTVL.

This chain joins TRBV7-2 and TRBJ2-3; 7 bases line up with TRBD2. CDR1 SGHTA and CDR2 FQGNSA come from the germline V gene. J lost 0 bases, V lost 5 bases, and 14 bases had no gene match. The length of the CDR3 is 18 residues. This CDR3 is CASSQRLQGGSSTDTQYF. As DNA, the CDR3 is TGTGCCAGCAGCCAACGACTCCAGGGCGGGAGTAGCACAGATACGCAGTATTTT.

This clone showed up just once. V gene TRBV30 combines with J gene TRBJ1-3; maybe TRBD1 (5 bases). Germline lookup yields CDR1 GTSNPN and CDR2 SVGIG (reference sequence). This CDR3 contains 14 residues. Trimming shortened V by 2 bases and J by 0 bases, and 8 bases separated the two germline ends. The CDR3 region is CAWSRTNSGNTIYF. DNA of the CDR3: TGTGCCTGGAGTCGGACAAACTCTGGAAACACCATATATTTT.

This chain uses TRBV10-1 with TRBJ2-5; TRBD2 matches at 8 bases. This CDR3 is 15 amino acids long. After removal of 0 bases from V and 4 bases from J, the junction contained 4 bases not matched to a gene. Germline V lookup: CDR1 WNHNN, CDR2 SYGVQD (reference sequence). In DNA, the CDR3 is TGCGCCAGCAGTGAGTCGGGAGCGGGAGCAGAGACCCAGTACTTC. Translation gives CASSESGAGAETQYF.

The rearrangement joins TRBV28 to TRBJ2-3, with TRBD1 matching over 7 bases. This CDR3 comprises 13 residues. V shed 4 bases, J shed 6 bases, and the junction held 4 bases outside the gene matches. The germline gives CDR1 MDHEN, CDR2 SYDVKM. CDR3 DNA: TGTGCCAGCAGTTCAGGGGGTGTGGATACGCAGTATTTT. Its translation is CASSSGGVDTQYF.

The rearrangement uses TRBV4-1 and TRBJ2-4, with a possible D match to TRBD2 (5 bases). This CDR3 is 14 amino acids long. V dropped 1 base and J dropped 4 bases, with 8 bases sitting between them. CDR1 is MGHRA and CDR2 is YSYEKL in the germline V gene. The CDR3 loop is CASSQGTVKNIQYF. The CDR3 coding sequence is TGCGCCAGCAGCCAAGGGACTGTTAAAAACATTCAGTACTTC.

This chain uses TRBV7-9 with TRBJ2-1; 7 bases match TRBD1. The CDR3 sequence is 18 residues long. Germline CDR1 is SEHNR and CDR2 is FQNEAQ (reference sequence). The V and J ends lost 4 bases and 4 bases, in that order; junction bases with no gene match: 16. The CDR3: CASSSPLRWDSLYNEQFF. The CDR3 DNA is TGTGCCAGCAGCTCACCCCTACGGTGGGACAGCCTATACAATGAGCAGTTCTTC.

This clone was counted between two and nine times. V gene TRBV20-1 combines with J gene TRBJ2-4; 9 nucleotides align to TRBD1. The CDR3 length is 14 residues. Germline V lookup: CDR1 DFQATT, CDR2 SNEGSKA (reference sequence). V shed 3 bases, J shed 7 bases, and the junction held 7 bases outside the gene matches. CDR3 amino acids: CSASPGQGTNIQYF. The CDR3, as DNA: TGCAGTGCTAGTCCGGGACAGGGTACTAACATTCAGTACTTC.